This TCR beta chain emerged from a study of vaccination and CD4 T cells after COVID-19. Study in general: Convalescent patients gave post-COVID blood a median approximately 94 days post-diagnosis, range 35 to 161. From HCoV-229E, HCoV-OC43, HCoV-NL63 and SARS-CoV-2, overlapping spike peptides were used to stimulate the cells.

Cultured CD4+ T cells had their DNA profiled by the Oncomine TCR Beta short-read assay. Genomic DNA extraction was carried out from cultured CD4+ T cells. TCRdb re-derived calls from the PCR reads in MiXCR, one entry per CDR3 protein. Of 20,000 to 25,000 distinct CDR3 sequences listed, 43% are singletons. With regard to this clonotype: What it binds is not known.

The sample's time point: late sampling 161 to 241 days after vaccination in a few convalescent patients. This sample's treatment: roughly 11-day PBMC culture with coronavirus spike peptide pools or control peptides (ViraFEST assay). With 4 bases clipped from V and 4 bases from J, the junction kept 7 bases outside the gene matches. Germline V lookup: CDR1 SGHRS, CDR2 YFSETQ. The CDR3 loop spans 15 amino acids. The rearrangement joins TRBV5-1 to TRBJ1-1, with TRBD1 matching over 10 bases. Source: CD4+ T cells from blood, cultured in vitro, taken about 7 months after SARS-CoV-2 vaccination. This sequence originates from a human donor who had recovered from COVID-19. CDR3 sequence: CASSHMTGGGTEAFF. Written as DNA, the CDR3 is TGCGCCAGCAGCCATATGACAGGGGGCGGCACTGAAGCTTTCTTT.